The 19 T cell receptor beta chains given below trace back to one sample, sequenced in a study of shared clonotypes between healthy human individuals. The table came from immunoSEQ multiplex PCR; TCRdb's copy has only in-frame clones and leaves some out. The sample includes more than 2,000,000 clones, around 90% of them seen just once. Sequenced material: naive CD4+ T cells sorted from blood. Regarding subset: CD45RA+ positively selected. The receptor source for this set is a man aged 18 to 30 in good health.

The rearrangement links TRBV6-1 to TRBJ2-7, with D unclear. Trimming pared 5 bases from V and 2 bases from J, leaving 10 bases between. The CDR3 sequence is 13 residues long. Per germline, CDR1 MNHNS and CDR2 SASEGT. In DNA form, the CDR3 reads TGTGCCAGCAGTCTCGACCCAGCCTACGAGCAGTACTTC. Protein product: CASSLDPAYEQYF.

In DNA form, the CDR3 reads TGTGCTTCGCCCGGCCCCCTAGCGGGAGGGAATGAGCAGTTCTTC. It encodes CASPGPLAGGNEQFF. The chain couples TRBV30 to TRBJ2-1; 12 bases fit TRBD2. CDR3 length equals 15 residues. Germline values: CDR1 GTSNPN, CDR2 SVGIG (reference sequence).

V and J are TRBV5-1 and TRBJ2-1; D not resolved. This CDR3 region has 13 residues. Germline V CDR1 and CDR2: SGHRS, YFSETQ. Trimming shortened V by 4 bases and J by 5 bases, and 10 bases separated the two germline ends. This CDR3 is CASSPPGNNEQFF. CDR3 DNA: TGCGCCAGCAGCCCACCCGGAAACAATGAGCAGTTCTTC.

The chain joins TRBV7-2 to TRBJ2-7; 11 bases are shared with TRBD1. Unmatched junction bases numbered 10, after V lost 0 bases and J lost 9 bases. Germline lookup yields CDR1 SGHTA and CDR2 FQGNSA. CDR3 length equals 16 residues. The CDR3 DNA is TGTGCCAGCAGCTTAGCGGGGACAGGGGGGAGTTTTGGGCAGTACTTC. This gives the protein CASSLAGTGGSFGQYF.

V and J are TRBV5-1 and TRBJ2-7; 9 bases fit TRBD2. There are 16 residues in the CDR3. J was trimmed by 3 bases and V by 4 bases; bases with no gene match: 11. In germline, CDR1 is SGHRS, CDR2 YFSETQ. In DNA, the CDR3 is TGCGCCAGCAGCGGCGGAAATAGCGGGGGACGCTACGAGCAGTACTTC. Its protein product is CASSGGNSGGRYEQYF.

This clone was picked up one time. The gene calls are TRBV9 and TRBJ1-6; D gene uncertain. The CDR3 spans 15 residues. V was pared by 3 bases and J by 3 bases, with 10 bases between. CDR1 SGDLS and CDR2 YYNGEE come from the germline V gene. Written as DNA, the CDR3 is TGTGCCAGCAGCGCCGAGAATGGCTATAATTCACCCCTCCACTTT. This codes for CASSAENGYNSPLHF. Looking up the rest from reference TRBV9 and TRBJ1-6 gives the full variable domain: DSGVTQTPKHLITATGQRVTLRCSPRSGDLSVYWYQQSLDQGLQFLIQYYNGEERAKGNILERFSAQQFPDLHSELNLSSLELGDSALYFCASSAENGYNSPLHFGNGTRLTVT.

On this clone: In the same sample, other DNA sequences code for this CDR3. This chain connects TRBV6-1 to TRBJ1-1, with 7 bases identical to TRBD1. Germline V gene lookup returns CDR1 MNHNS and CDR2 SASEGT. CDR3 length: 14 amino acids. The trim removed 6 bases at V and 1 base at J, leaving 5 bases unmatched. The CDR3 DNA reads TGTGCCAGCAGGGGGGGGACAGCGAACACTGAAGCTTTCTTT. This sequence encodes CASRGGTANTEAFF.

V gene TRBV4-3 combines with J gene TRBJ2-2; perhaps TRBD2 as D (6 bases). Trimming stripped 1 base from V and 4 bases from J, with 7 bases between. The CDR3 spans 14 residues. The germline CDR1 and CDR2 sequences are LGHNA and YSLEER. CDR3: CASSQAGVTGELFF. The CDR3 region has the DNA TGCGCCAGCAGCCAAGCGGGGGTCACCGGGGAGCTGTTTTTT.

The V and J genes are TRBV6-6 and TRBJ2-2, with D uncertain. V lost 4 bases, J lost 5 bases, and 8 bases lay in between. Germline V lookup: CDR1 MNHNY, CDR2 SVGAGI (reference sequence). The CDR3 is 13 amino acids. The CDR3 reads CASSSWGTGELFF. CDR3 bases: TGTGCCAGCAGTTCCTGGGGAACCGGGGAGCTGTTTTTT.

This rearrangement joins TRBV19 to TRBJ2-3; 10 bases line up with TRBD1. With 9 bases clipped from V and 3 bases from J, the junction kept 9 bases outside the gene matches. This CDR3 region has 15 residues. The germline gives CDR1 LNHDA, CDR2 SQIVND (reference sequence). The CDR3: CASSRRDRGTDTQYF. The DNA of the CDR3 is TGTGCCAGCAGCCGCCGGGACAGGGGAACAGATACGCAGTATTTT.

This rearrangement joins TRBV15 to TRBJ1-5; tentative D call: TRBD1 (6 bases). With 0 bases removed from V and 3 bases from J, the gap between germline ends came to 12 bases. This CDR3 has 16 residues. Per the germline V gene, CDR1 is LNHNV and CDR2 is YYDKDF (reference sequence). Here the CDR3 DNA reads TGTGCCACCAGCAGAGACACCCAGGGGTTCAATCAGCCCCAGCATTTT. Its protein is CATSRDTQGFNQPQHF.

V usage is TRBV9 and J usage is TRBJ1-6; no clear D gene. Germline V gene data show CDR1 as SGDLS and CDR2 as YYNGEE. Trimming left V 4 bases short and J 7 bases short, with 9 bases between. This CDR3 is 13 amino acids long. CDR3 sequence reads: CASSQRENSPLHF. As DNA, the CDR3 is TGTGCCAGCAGCCAGCGGGAAAATTCACCCCTCCACTTT.

This chain links TRBV30 with TRBJ1-5, with D perhaps matching TRBD1 (6 bases). This CDR3 comprises 15 residues. In germline, CDR1 is GTSNPN, CDR2 SVGIG (reference sequence). V lost 0 bases and J 7 bases, leaving 16 bases between the germline ends. CDR3 nucleotide sequence: TGTGCCTGGAGTGTTGGGGGGGCCCTTGGACAGCCCCAGCATTTT. Its translation: CAWSVGGALGQPQHF.

This clone has just one count. One end of the junction is discordant with germline, which a read error may explain. The rearrangement uses TRBV9 and TRBJ1-6; D is perhaps TRBD1 (5 bases). The CDR3 consists of 15 residues. Germline-derived CDR1 and CDR2 are SGDLS and YYNGEE. CDR3 protein: CASSPSGDRNSPLHF. CDR3 nucleotides: TGTGCCAGCAGCCCATCCGGGGACCGAAATTCGCCCCTCCACTTT. Based on the CDR3 plus reference TRBV9 and TRBJ1-6, the full variable domain is DSGVTQTPKHLITATGQRVTLRCSPRSGDLSVYWYQQSLDQGLQFLIQYYNGEERAKGNILERFSAQQFPDLHSELNLSSLELGDSALYFCASSPSGDRNSPLHFGNGTRLTVT.

This clone occurred once. The chain employs TRBV6-6 and TRBJ2-1; a possible D gene is TRBD2 (5 bases). The CDR3 is 15 amino acids. Germline CDR1 reads MNHNY; CDR2 reads SVGAGI (reference sequence). Trimming took off 6 bases at V and 1 base at J, with 13 bases between the two ends. The CDR3 DNA is TGTGCCAGCAGCCGGGATACGGGGTCCTACAATGAGCAGTTCTTC. Protein: CASSRDTGSYNEQFF.

The CDR3 region has the DNA TGTGCCACCAGCAGAGATGACCGGGCTGGGGCCAACGTCCTGACTTTC. This gives the protein CATSRDDRAGANVLTF. This chain joins TRBV15 and TRBJ2-6; D gene uncertain. There are 16 residues in the CDR3. V lost 0 bases, J lost 2 bases, and 8 bases lay in between. Germline V gene sequence: CDR1 LNHNV, CDR2 YYDKDF (reference sequence).

The chain joins TRBV6-6 to TRBJ2-7; TRBD1 aligns across 7 bases. J gave up 2 bases and V 6 bases, and 4 bases lay outside the gene matches. The CDR3 extends over 13 amino acids. CDR1 is MNHNY, CDR2 SVGAGI, per germline (reference sequence). The CDR3 loop reads CASRRGGTYEQYF. The DNA of the CDR3 is TGTGCCAGCAGAAGAGGGGGCACCTACGAGCAGTACTTC.

The rearrangement uses TRBV7-6 and TRBJ2-5; 10 bases agree with TRBD2. J gave up 2 bases and V 5 bases, and 11 bases lay outside the gene matches. The CDR3 totals 17 residues. CDR1 and CDR2 (germline): SGHVS, FNYEAQ. CDR3 bases: TGTGCCAGCAGCCTCCGGCCTATACTAGCGGGGCAAGAGACCCAGTACTTC. As protein: CASSLRPILAGQETQYF.

The chain employs TRBV5-5 and TRBJ1-2; D gene unclear. This CDR3 contains 15 residues. Trimming removed 0 bases from V and 2 bases from J, with 11 bases in between. Germline V gene sequence: CDR1 SGHKS, CDR2 YYEKEE (reference sequence). The CDR3 region is CASSLARTPNYGYTF. The CDR3 DNA follows: TGTGCCAGCAGCTTGGCCAGAACACCAAACTATGGCTACACCTTC.